What follows are 10 T cell receptor beta chains derived from one specimen sequenced in a study of PD-1 blockade in classical Hodgkin lymphoma. Time point here: cycle 4 day 1 (C4D1), after six to seven weeks of nivolumab. Brentuximab vedotin exposure varied among the patients, all of whom had relapsed after autologous stem cell transplantation. From thawed PBMCs, CD4+ T cells were purified using magnetic negative selection. Libraries were prepared by immunoSEQ multiplex PCR; TCRdb keeps only in-frame clonotypes and omits some of them. This table holds 30,000 to 35,000 clones, 80% to 90% found once. The input for sequencing was CD4+ T cells from blood, taken before the fourth cycle of nivolumab. The receptors derive from a human donor with classical Hodgkin lymphoma.

V gene TRBV5-6 combines with J gene TRBJ2-3, with TRBD1 as a possible D gene (6 bases). The germline V and J ends were trimmed by 1 base and 0 bases, with 15 bases remaining between them. The CDR3 extends over 17 amino acids. Germline V lookup: CDR1 SGHDT, CDR2 YYEEEE. The CDR3 here is CASSLRTAYTSTDTQYF. The CDR3 DNA is TGTGCCAGCAGCTTGAGGACAGCCTATACTAGCACAGATACGCAGTATTTT.

V usage is TRBV5-1 and J usage is TRBJ2-2; D not certain. The germline CDR1 and CDR2 sequences are SGHRS and YFSETQ. V was pared by 2 bases and J by 0 bases, with 5 bases between. The CDR3 covers 14 residues. For the CDR3, the DNA is TGCGCCAGCAGCTTAACAGCGAACACCGGGGAGCTGTTTTTT. It yields the protein CASSLTANTGELFF.

This rearrangement joins TRBV4-3 to TRBJ2-7; TRBD1 agrees at 11 bases. The CDR3 sequence is 14 residues long. Trimming took 5 bases from V and 3 from J; bases not matched to a gene: 3. Per the germline V gene, CDR1 is LGHNA and CDR2 is YSLEER. This CDR3 reads CASSSDRGLYEQYF. As DNA, the CDR3 is TGCGCCAGCAGCTCGGACAGGGGGCTCTACGAGCAGTACTTC.

Details on this clone: The conserved closing phenylalanine or tryptophan is absent in this CDR3, likely reflecting a read error. The limits of the CDR3 on the DNA are not certain, so only TCRdb's listed CDR3 is given. J is TRBJ2-7 and V is TRBV6-1; the table names TRBD2, a call not compared with the DNA. The germline gives CDR1 MNHNS, CDR2 SASEGT. From its first to its last residue, the CDR3 has 14 amino acids. The CDR3 protein is CASSEGLAGGLPLL.

The rearrangement uses TRBV28 and TRBJ2-7, with a possible D match to TRBD2 (5 bases). CDR3 length: 15 residues. CDR1 and CDR2 from the germline V gene are MDHEN and SYDVKM. V was trimmed by 5 bases and J by 0 bases, leaving 14 bases between them. The CDR3 DNA is TGTGCCAGCAGTAGTCCGCCTGGGAGCTCCTACGAGCAGTACTTC. Its protein product is CASSSPPGSSYEQYF.

The chain has TRBV6-6 and TRBJ1-1; D call uncertain. Germline values: CDR1 MNHNY, CDR2 SVGAGI (reference sequence). V gave up 6 bases and J gave up 6 bases, with 8 bases separating them. This CDR3 spans 11 amino acids. The CDR3 region has the DNA TGTGCCAGCAGCGCCCTCTCTGAAGCTTTCTTT. Translated: CASSALSEAFF.

V usage is TRBV6-5 and J usage is TRBJ1-1, with unresolved D. The CDR3 consists of 13 residues. V dropped 6 bases and J dropped 4 bases, with 12 bases sitting between them. Germline loops: CDR1 MNHEY, CDR2 SVGAGI. CDR3 in DNA: TGTGCCAGCAGGGCCGTAATGGCCACTGAAGCTTTCTTT. This translates into CASRAVMATEAFF.

The rearrangement joins TRBV12-5 to TRBJ2-6; maybe TRBD2 (5 bases). CDR1 is LGHNT and CDR2 is FRNRAP in the germline V gene. The V and J ends lost 0 bases and 0 bases respectively, with 15 bases between them. The CDR3 is 19 residues long. CDR3 sequence reads: CASGLVPGFVHSGANVLTF. The CDR3 nucleotides are TGTGCTAGTGGTTTGGTACCGGGGTTTGTCCACTCTGGGGCCAACGTCCTGACTTTC.

The chain joins TRBV7-8 to TRBJ1-5; TRBD1 aligns across 7 bases. The germline gives CDR1 SGHVS, CDR2 FQNEAQ. The CDR3 is 16 residues long. V lost 2 bases, J lost 8 bases, and 12 bases stayed unmatched. CDR3 DNA: TGTGCCAGCAGCTTACGCAGGGGGGATGCTGGTGAGCCCCAGCATTTT. Encoded protein: CASSLRRGDAGEPQHF. Variable domain in full (rest from reference TRBV7-8 and TRBJ1-5): GAGVSQSPRYKVAKRGQDVALRCDPISGHVSLFWYQQALGQGPEFLTYFQNEAQLDKSGLPSDRFFAERPEGSVSTLKIQRTQQEDSAVYLCASSLRRGDAGEPQHFGDGTRLSIL.

V is TRBV6-6 and J is TRBJ2-7; D unresolved. Trimming took 6 bases from V and 4 from J, leaving 13 bases between them. In germline, CDR1 is MNHNY, CDR2 SVGAGI (reference sequence). The CDR3 extends over 13 amino acids. The CDR3 region is CASRDPPLYEQYF. For the CDR3, the DNA is TGTGCCAGCAGGGACCCTCCCCTTTACGAGCAGTACTTC.